This is a list of T cell receptor beta chains from one sample in a study of blood T cells in healthy people across ages. TCRdb called the 5' RACE reads again in MiXCR, with one record for every CDR3 protein. The profile shows 780,000 or so distinct CDR3 sequences, approximately 55% of them singletons. Sequencing was done on a sample of blood. The source is an older man in good health. Each CDR3 is given with its conserved first and last residue.

>TRBV5-1
CASNLAGGNYEQYF
>TRBV11-2
CASSLGRGAGGTHRYAYF
>TRBV2
CAFGPSEQFF
>TRBV11-2
CASSLDQVSWETQYF
>TRBV12-3/TRBV12-4
CASSHPSRDRVYNEQFF
>TRBV28
CASSLMVWAGTSTDTQYF
>TRBV20-1
CSAQGGQGAYNEQFF
>TRBV5-1
CASSSRTKGLGSSYNEQFF
>TRBV4-1
CASQRTGGSRYEQYF
>TRBV28
CASITGGQGQETQYF
>TRBV19
CASTATPYYGYTF
>TRBV20-1
CSARQVAGGTQETQYF
>TRBV6-2/TRBV6-3
CASRADGILAKNIQYF
>TRBV7-2
CASSLGTSGYTGELFF
>TRBV24-1
CATSDLGRTDTQYF
>TRBV29-1
CSVDGGGSYEQYF
>TRBV2
CASTRTGPNYGYTF
>TRBV27
CASSFSGVNEKLFF
>TRBV28
CASSLRGGIETQYF
>TRBV6-1
CASSDAGGSLNEKLFF
>TRBV12-3/TRBV12-4
CASSLGDRGFSGYTF
>TRBV27
CASRGPGRPDTQYF
>TRBV6-1
CASSVRSGGANTGELFF
>TRBV27
CASSLGVPPETQYF
>TRBV25-1
CASSESKGNNSPLHF
>TRBV24-1
CATSTAGVETQYF
>TRBV24-1
CATSTSGTGNEQFF
>TRBV5-4
CASSLPGQGDQTQYF
>TRBV4-1
CASSQESPGVRANEKLFF
>TRBV3-1
CASSPHTPTVSGANVLTF
>TRBV30
CAWSVGGTGGVYEQYF
>TRBV7-9
CASSLDGAGRETQYF
>TRBV20-1
CSACPTSGRNNEQFF
>TRBV28
CASSLYSAAPGEQFF
>TRBV10-2
CASEAPPYEQYF
>TRBV20-1
CSASGATGGRADNEQYF
>TRBV3-1
CASSQDASGRETQYF
>TRBV20-1
CSAPSQGAVGNQPQHF
>TRBV6-1
CASKMGVNTEAFF
>TRBV29-1
CSVVRDRDSYEQYF
>TRBV2
CASSDGVTYEQYF
>TRBV2
CASSGEATDTQYF
>TRBV4-1
CASNRLAGGYNEQYF
>TRBV20-1
CSARPGLARETQYF
>TRBV12-3/TRBV12-4
CASSLAGGPGDIQYF
>TRBV6-5
CASRRFNEKLFF
>TRBV10-3
CAISDSVGDNEQYF
>TRBV20-1
CSARARSGGEQYF
>TRBV7-9
CASSETGLWNTEAFF
>TRBV9
CASDTGSTNYGYTF
>TRBV12-3/TRBV12-4
CASSLAGGYAYF
>TRBV25-1
CASRKGTGYEQYF